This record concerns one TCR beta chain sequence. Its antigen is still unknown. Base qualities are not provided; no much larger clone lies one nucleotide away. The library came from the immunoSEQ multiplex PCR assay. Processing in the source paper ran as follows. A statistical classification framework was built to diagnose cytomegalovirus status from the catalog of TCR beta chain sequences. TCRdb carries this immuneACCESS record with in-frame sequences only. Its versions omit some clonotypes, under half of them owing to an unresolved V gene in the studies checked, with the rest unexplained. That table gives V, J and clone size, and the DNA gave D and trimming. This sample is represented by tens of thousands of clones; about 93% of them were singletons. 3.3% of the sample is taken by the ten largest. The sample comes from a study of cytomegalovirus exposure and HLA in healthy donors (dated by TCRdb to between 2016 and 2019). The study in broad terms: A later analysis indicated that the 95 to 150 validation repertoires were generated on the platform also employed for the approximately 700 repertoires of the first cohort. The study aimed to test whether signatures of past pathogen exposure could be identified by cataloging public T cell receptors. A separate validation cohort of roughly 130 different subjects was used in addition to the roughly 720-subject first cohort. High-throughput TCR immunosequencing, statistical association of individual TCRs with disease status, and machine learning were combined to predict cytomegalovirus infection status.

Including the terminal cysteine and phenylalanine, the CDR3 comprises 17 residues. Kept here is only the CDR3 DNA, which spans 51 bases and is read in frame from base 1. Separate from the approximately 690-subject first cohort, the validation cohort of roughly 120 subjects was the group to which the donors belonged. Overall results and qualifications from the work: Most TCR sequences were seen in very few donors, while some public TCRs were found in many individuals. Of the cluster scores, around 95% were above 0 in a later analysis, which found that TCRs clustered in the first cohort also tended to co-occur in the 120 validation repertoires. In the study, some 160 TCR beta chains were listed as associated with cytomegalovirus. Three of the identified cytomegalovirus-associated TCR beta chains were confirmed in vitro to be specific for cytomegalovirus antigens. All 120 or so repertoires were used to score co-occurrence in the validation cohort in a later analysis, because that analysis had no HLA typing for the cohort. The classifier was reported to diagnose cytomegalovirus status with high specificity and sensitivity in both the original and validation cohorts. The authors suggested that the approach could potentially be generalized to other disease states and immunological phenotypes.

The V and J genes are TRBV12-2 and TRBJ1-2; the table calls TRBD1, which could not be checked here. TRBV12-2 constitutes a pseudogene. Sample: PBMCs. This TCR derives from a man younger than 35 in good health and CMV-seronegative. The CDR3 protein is CASRDDTHRDTNYGYTF. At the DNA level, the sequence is TGTGCAAGTCGCGATGATACCCACCGGGACACGAACTATGGCTACACCTTC.